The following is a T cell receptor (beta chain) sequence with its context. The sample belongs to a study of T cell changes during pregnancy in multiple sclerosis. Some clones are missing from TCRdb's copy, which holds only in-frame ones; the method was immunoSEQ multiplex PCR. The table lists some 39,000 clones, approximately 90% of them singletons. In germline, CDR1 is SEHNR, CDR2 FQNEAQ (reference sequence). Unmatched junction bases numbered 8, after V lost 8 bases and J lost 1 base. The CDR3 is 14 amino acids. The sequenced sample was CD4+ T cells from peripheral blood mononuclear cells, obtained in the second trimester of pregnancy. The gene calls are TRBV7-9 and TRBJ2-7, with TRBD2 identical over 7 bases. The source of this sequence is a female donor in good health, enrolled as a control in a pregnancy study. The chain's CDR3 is CASHVGGGSYEQYF. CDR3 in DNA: TGTGCCAGCCATGTCGGCGGGGGTTCCTACGAGCAGTACTTC.